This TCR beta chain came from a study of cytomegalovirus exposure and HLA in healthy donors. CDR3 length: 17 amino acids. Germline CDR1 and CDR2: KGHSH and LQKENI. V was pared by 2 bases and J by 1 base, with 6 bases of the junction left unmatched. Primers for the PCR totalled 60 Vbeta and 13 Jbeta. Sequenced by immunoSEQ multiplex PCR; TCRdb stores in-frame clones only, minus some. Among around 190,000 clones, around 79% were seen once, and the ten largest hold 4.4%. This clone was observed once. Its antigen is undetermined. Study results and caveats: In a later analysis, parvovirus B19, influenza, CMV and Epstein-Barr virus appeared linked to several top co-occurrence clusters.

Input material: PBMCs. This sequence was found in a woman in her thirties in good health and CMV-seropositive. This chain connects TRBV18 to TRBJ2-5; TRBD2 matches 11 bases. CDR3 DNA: TGTGCCAGCTCACCAGCATCGGGGACTAGCGGCCAAGAGACCCAGTACTTC. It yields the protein CASSPASGTSGQETQYF. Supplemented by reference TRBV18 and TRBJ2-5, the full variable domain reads NAGVMQNPRHLVRRRGQEARLRCSPMKGHSHVYWYRQLPEEGLKFMVYLQKENIIDESGMPKERFSAEFPKEGPSILRIQQVVRGDSAAYFCASSPASGTSGQETQYFGPGTRLLVL.